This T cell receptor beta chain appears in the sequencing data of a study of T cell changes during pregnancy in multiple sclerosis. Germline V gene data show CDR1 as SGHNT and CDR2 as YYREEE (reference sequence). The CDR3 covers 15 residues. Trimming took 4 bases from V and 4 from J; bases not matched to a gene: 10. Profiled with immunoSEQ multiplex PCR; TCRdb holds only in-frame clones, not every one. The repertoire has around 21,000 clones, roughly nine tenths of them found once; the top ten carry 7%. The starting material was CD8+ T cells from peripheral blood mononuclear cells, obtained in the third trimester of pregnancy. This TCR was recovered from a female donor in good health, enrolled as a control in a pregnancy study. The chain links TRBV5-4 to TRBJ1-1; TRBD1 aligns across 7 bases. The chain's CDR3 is CASSKTRGTGTEAFF. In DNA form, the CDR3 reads TGTGCCAGCAGCAAAACCAGGGGGACGGGCACTGAAGCTTTCTTT.